This T cell receptor (beta chain) was profiled in a study of T cells expressing NK-cell markers. Study-wide points: For a few donors, these clonotypes were likewise the leading ones in the CD3+CD56-NKG2C+ fraction. Among CD8+ T cells from 5 to 7 donors, dominant NKG2C+ clonotypes accounted for roughly 1.0-7.0%.

Germline CDR1 is SGHTA and CDR2 is FQGNSA. This CDR3 has 14 amino acids. TCRdb reprocessed the 5' RACE reads and keeps a single row for each CDR3 protein, giving no DNA. The sample holds 500,000 to 700,000 distinct CDR3 sequences. As for this clonotype: Its antigen is not known.

The TCR was taken from a young man in good health. The chain carries TRBV7-2 and TRBJ2-1; TCRdb proposes TRBD1, but this gene call is untestable without DNA. Sequenced: blood T cells: a sorted CD56 or NKG2C T cell subset, CD4+ or CD8+ T cells, or bulk PBMC T cells (not recorded which). CDR3 in amino acids: CASSFTGTTNEQFF.